A single sample gave rise to the 31 T cell receptor beta chains below, sequenced in a study of beta chain features in type 1 diabetes. The study's findings and limits: All four CD4+ subsets from Type 1 diabetes patients carried moderately but significantly shorter TCRB CDR3s.

Expressed TCRB transcripts got sequenced, as all isolated RNA was reverse transcribed. Assay used: immunoSEQ multiplex PCR; TCRdb lists only in-frame clones, some missing. The sample lists around 300,000 clones; approximately 15% were seen once. Antigens for these TCRs are unknown. The sequenced sample consisted of naive CD4+ T cells from blood. These receptors all come from a man younger than 35 with type 1 diabetes.

The chain joins TRBV5-6 to TRBJ2-5, with a possible D match to TRBD2 (5 bases). The CDR3 has 12 residues. The germline V and J ends were trimmed by 1 base and 5 bases, with 6 bases remaining between them. Germline V gene lookup returns CDR1 SGHDT and CDR2 YYEEEE. The CDR3 region is CASSLRRETQYF. The CDR3 bases are TGTGCCAGCAGCTTGAGGAGGGAGACCCAGTACTTC.

The J gene is TRBJ2-7, the V gene TRBV20-1; D is unclear. V lost 4 bases and J 9 bases, leaving 10 bases between the germline ends. Germline lookup yields CDR1 DFQATT and CDR2 SNEGSKA (reference sequence). The CDR3 has 10 amino acids. The chain's CDR3 is CSAILRVQYF. DNA for the CDR3: TGCAGTGCTATTCTACGAGTGCAGTACTTC.

The V and J genes are TRBV7-2 and TRBJ1-5; D unclear. Germline-derived CDR1 and CDR2 are SGHTA and FQGNSA. Trimming left V 5 bases short and J 7 bases short, with 18 bases between. The length of the CDR3 is 15 residues. CDR3 bases: TGTGCCAGCAGCGCCAAAGGGAGCAGAGAACAGCCCCAGCATTTT. It specifies CASSAKGSREQPQHF.

The chain has TRBV30 and TRBJ2-1; 11 bases map to TRBD1. The germline gives CDR1 GTSNPN, CDR2 SVGIG (reference sequence). V lost 6 bases, J lost 9 bases, and 7 bases stayed unmatched. The CDR3 runs to 13 residues. CDR3 residues: CACSGTGGREQFF. In nucleotides, the CDR3 is TGTGCCTGCTCCGGGACAGGGGGTCGTGAGCAGTTCTTC.

In its sample, this clone was seen a few times. The gene calls are TRBV27 and TRBJ2-1, with no clear D. Germline V CDR1 and CDR2: MNHEY, SMNVEV (reference sequence). The CDR3 has 14 residues. The V end lost 6 bases, the J end lost 3 bases, and 12 bases lay between the germline ends. The CDR3 loop reads CASRTQLVYNEQFF. The CDR3 DNA reads as TGTGCCAGCAGAACCCAGTTGGTCTACAATGAGCAGTTCTTC.

This clone was picked up a small number of times. The V gene is TRBV11-2, the J gene TRBJ2-3; D unclear. CDR3 size: 15 residues. The V end was cut by 6 bases, the J end by 3 bases, with 16 bases between. The germline V gene has CDR1 SGHAT and CDR2 FQNNGV. This CDR3 reads CASSPRHLWTDTQYF. The CDR3 DNA follows: TGTGCCAGCAGTCCCAGACATTTGTGGACAGATACGCAGTATTTT.

Only a few counts were recorded for this clone. The gene calls are TRBV30 and TRBJ2-1, with 9 bases lining up with TRBD2. V shed 2 bases, J shed 2 bases, and the junction held 7 bases outside the gene matches. From germline, CDR1 is GTSNPN and CDR2 SVGIG (reference sequence). The CDR3 extends over 16 amino acids. The CDR3 loop reads CAWSNGAGGAYNEQFF. The CDR3 nucleotides are TGTGCCTGGAGTAATGGCGCGGGGGGGGCCTACAATGAGCAGTTCTTC.

This clone has more than one count but fewer than ten. The V and J genes are TRBV5-4 and TRBJ2-1; 8 positions match TRBD1. Unmatched junction bases numbered 15, after V lost 1 base and J lost 0 bases. CDR3 size: 20 residues. Germline lookup yields CDR1 SGHNT and CDR2 YYREEE (reference sequence). CDR3 bases: TGTGCCAGCAGCTTGTATTCAGGGGGCGCGATTCTTCCCTCCTACAATGAGCAGTTCTTC. Translated, it gives CASSLYSGGAILPSYNEQFF.

CDR3 in DNA: TGTGCCTGGAGTGTTACAGGGTTCGGCTCTGGAAACACCATATATTTT. Translating gives CAWSVTGFGSGNTIYF. The rearrangement joins TRBV30 to TRBJ1-3, with D perhaps TRBD1 (6 bases). This CDR3 is 16 amino acids long. Between the trimmed V and J ends, which lost 0 bases and 0 bases, there was a span of 12 bases. Germline V lookup: CDR1 GTSNPN, CDR2 SVGIG (reference sequence).

The J gene is TRBJ2-5, the V gene TRBV19, with 7 bases that match TRBD2. V lost 3 bases and J lost 2; bases outside the gene matches: 3. The length of the CDR3 is 14 residues. CDR1 LNHDA and CDR2 SQIVND come from the germline V gene (reference sequence). CDR3 nucleotides: TGTGCCAGTAGTATTACGGGAGGACAAGAGACCCAGTACTTC. It is translated as CASSITGGQETQYF.

This clone has only a few counts. The chain has TRBV7-2 and TRBJ1-2; D may be TRBD1 (5 bases). The CDR3 covers 14 residues. The V gene lost 6 bases and the J gene lost 5 bases, with 16 bases spanning the gap. The V gene's germline CDR1 is SGHTA and CDR2 FQGNSA. The CDR3 coding sequence is TGTGCCAGCAGTTTACCTCAGGGATGGTATGGCTACACCTTC. This codes for CASSLPQGWYGYTF.

Only a few counts were recorded for this clone. V gene TRBV28 combines with J gene TRBJ1-5; D is unresolved. V lost 6 bases to trimming and J lost 7 bases, with 19 bases between them. CDR3 length equals 15 residues. Germline CDR1 and CDR2: MDHEN and SYDVKM. CDR3 amino acids: CASSRPLRGRQPQHF. CDR3 coding DNA: TGTGCCAGCAGCCGACCCTTGCGAGGGCGCCAGCCCCAGCATTTT.

The chain employs TRBV28 and TRBJ2-7, with D perhaps TRBD1 (6 bases). The germline CDR1 and CDR2 sequences are MDHEN and SYDVKM. V was clipped by 6 bases and J by 3 bases, with 12 bases between them. The CDR3 is 13 amino acids. The DNA of the CDR3 is TGTGCCAGCAGGGGGGCCACACACTACGAGCAGTACTTC. It is translated as CASRGATHYEQYF.

This clone was detected only a few times. The genes are TRBV5-5 and TRBJ2-2, with no clear D. Trimming removed 4 bases from V and 3 bases from J, with 10 bases in between. Germline V lookup: CDR1 SGHKS, CDR2 YYEKEE (reference sequence). CDR3 length: 14 residues. CDR3: CASSPYSHTGELFF. CDR3 nucleotide sequence: TGTGCCAGCAGCCCGTACTCGCACACCGGGGAGCTGTTTTTT.

This clone was counted only a few times. The chain carries TRBV18 and TRBJ1-5, with D perhaps TRBD1 (5 bases). The CDR3 loop spans 15 amino acids. V lost 5 bases to trimming and J lost 0 bases, with 11 bases between them. Germline V gives CDR1 KGHSH, CDR2 LQKENI. CDR3: CASSTTEYSNQPQHF. The CDR3, as DNA: TGTGCCAGCTCAACGACAGAGTATAGCAATCAGCCCCAGCATTTT.

The J gene is TRBJ2-7, the V gene TRBV4-3; unclear D gene. Germline CDR1 is LGHNA and CDR2 is YSLEER. This CDR3 spans 15 amino acids. V was shortened by 0 bases and J by 2 bases, with 11 bases between the two germline ends. CDR3 in DNA: TGCGCCAGCAGCCAAGATATGGGCAGTACCTACGAGCAGTACTTC. Protein product: CASSQDMGSTYEQYF.

The chain has TRBV5-1 and TRBJ2-1; 12 nucleotides line up with TRBD2. The junction had 3 bases not matched to a gene; V was cut back by 2 bases and J by 3 bases. Germline assignment: CDR1 SGHRS and CDR2 YFSETQ. The CDR3 spans 16 residues. CDR3 loop: CASSFGLAGSYNEQFF. CDR3 DNA sequence: TGCGCCAGCAGCTTCGGACTAGCGGGGAGCTACAATGAGCAGTTCTTC.

J is TRBJ2-7 and V is TRBV6-5; D is possibly TRBD1 (6 bases). This CDR3 spans 16 amino acids. V gave up 3 bases and J gave up 4 bases, with 19 bases separating them. Germline lookup yields CDR1 MNHEY and CDR2 SVGAGI. The CDR3: CASSYKGAWQGYEQYF. CDR3 nucleotides: TGTGCCAGCAGTTATAAGGGCGCGTGGCAGGGGTACGAGCAGTACTTC.

This clone was counted a few times. The sample has other DNA sequences that encode this CDR3 too. V usage is TRBV5-1 and J usage is TRBJ2-1; D is uncertain. The CDR3 is 13 amino acids. The germline CDR1 and CDR2 sequences are SGHRS and YFSETQ. V gave up 0 bases and J gave up 4 bases, with 5 bases separating them. In DNA form, the CDR3 reads TGCGCCAGCAGCTTGGGAGGTTACAATGAGCAGTTCTTC. It translates to CASSLGGYNEQFF.

This clone appeared a few times. The chain carries TRBV5-1 and TRBJ2-7; a weak D match, TRBD1 (6 bases). Trimming pared 0 bases from V and 1 base from J, leaving 11 bases between. Germline V CDR1 and CDR2: SGHRS, YFSETQ. The CDR3 is 15 residues long. CDR3 sequence: CASSLGTEPSYEQYF. The CDR3 DNA reads TGCGCCAGCAGCTTGGGGACAGAACCATCCTACGAGCAGTACTTC.

This clone has only a few counts. The chain combines TRBV7-9 with TRBJ2-1, with TRBD2 as a possible D gene (5 bases). Trimming stripped 2 bases from V and 5 bases from J, with 16 bases between. From germline, CDR1 is SEHNR and CDR2 FQNEAQ (reference sequence). CDR3 length: 16 amino acids. DNA of the CDR3: TGTGCCAGCAGCTTATCCCCGGCTAGCCGCGACAATGAGCAGTTCTTC. Its translation is CASSLSPASRDNEQFF.

The chain combines TRBV6-6 with TRBJ2-1; the match to TRBD1 covers 8 bases. The V gene end was trimmed by 2 bases and the J gene end by 5 bases; junction bases not matched to a gene: 8. Per germline, CDR1 MNHNY and CDR2 SVGAGI (reference sequence). This CDR3 spans 16 amino acids. In DNA form, the CDR3 reads TGTGCCAGCAGTTACGGGACAGGTCGCCATCACAATGAGCAGTTCTTC. Protein: CASSYGTGRHHNEQFF.

This clone has only a few counts. The V and J genes are TRBV23-1 and TRBJ1-2; 7 bases fit TRBD1. TRBV23-1 is marked as an open reading frame, function uncertain. CDR3 size: 17 residues. The J segment lost 5 bases and the V segment lost 2 bases, leaving 14 bases of the junction unmatched. The CDR3 protein is CASSQRFQDRHGYGYTF. CDR3 DNA: TGCGCCAGCAGTCAAAGGTTTCAGGACAGGCACGGTTATGGCTACACCTTC.

The J gene is TRBJ1-2, the V gene TRBV30; 8 bases are shared with TRBD1. There are 13 residues in the CDR3. V gave up 3 bases and J gave up 4 bases; unmatched junction bases: 4. CDR1 and CDR2 (germline): GTSNPN, SVGIG (reference sequence). CDR3 amino acids: CAWRTTGAYGYTF. CDR3 in DNA: TGTGCCTGGAGGACGACAGGGGCCTATGGCTACACCTTC.

This clone was seen more than once but under ten times. CDR3: CASSGDVFPIYEQYF. Written as DNA, the CDR3 is TGTGCCAGCAGCGGAGACGTCTTCCCTATCTACGAGCAGTACTTC. The chain joins TRBV7-2 to TRBJ2-7; D not certain. V was trimmed by 5 bases and J by 3 bases, leaving 17 bases between them. This CDR3 has 15 residues. Looked up from germline, CDR1 is SGHTA and CDR2 is FQGNSA.

In this sample, this clone turned up a few times. The chain recombines TRBV9 with TRBJ2-3; D remains unclear. The CDR3 covers 13 residues. Trimming took off 0 bases at V and 4 bases at J, with 6 bases between the two ends. Germline V gene data show CDR1 as SGDLS and CDR2 as YYNGEE. The CDR3 reads CASSVAPADTQYF. CDR3 nucleotides: TGTGCCAGCAGCGTAGCTCCCGCAGATACGCAGTATTTT.

In its sample, this clone was seen a few times. The J gene is TRBJ2-7, the V gene TRBV29-1; D is unclear. The V end was cut by 7 bases, the J end by 1 base, with 8 bases between. There are 11 residues in the CDR3. From germline, CDR1 is SQVTM and CDR2 ANQGSEA. CDR3 nucleotide sequence: TGCAGCGGACAAGAATCCTACGAGCAGTACTTC. Translated: CSGQESYEQYF.

The V and J genes are TRBV5-4 and TRBJ2-5, with 8 bases that match TRBD2. The CDR3 runs 15 residues. Trimming cost V 0 bases and J 5 bases; bases outside gene matches: 6. Germline CDR1 is SGHNT and CDR2 is YYREEE (reference sequence). The CDR3 sequence is CASSLGGTRGETQYF. CDR3 nucleotides: TGTGCCAGCAGCTTGGGCGGGACTAGGGGTGAGACCCAGTACTTC.

On this clone: Other DNA sequences in this specimen translate into the identical CDR3. The rearrangement uses TRBV7-2 and TRBJ1-2; D unclear. Germline V CDR1 and CDR2: SGHTA, FQGNSA. Trimming left V 3 bases short and J 5 bases short, with 7 bases between. The CDR3 is 12 residues long. CDR3 in amino acids: CASSFDTYGYTF. CDR3 sequence (DNA): TGTGCCAGCAGCTTCGACACGTATGGCTACACCTTC.

Only a few counts were recorded for this clone. CDR3 in amino acids: CASSPTLAGGGEQFF. CDR3 sequence (DNA): TGTGCCAGCAGCCCCACTCTGGCGGGGGGGGGTGAGCAGTTCTTC. The chain has TRBV7-9 and TRBJ2-1, with 9 bases fitting TRBD2. V trimming: 5 bases; J trimming: 9 bases; junction bases outside the gene matches: 11. CDR1 is SEHNR and CDR2 is FQNEAQ in the germline V gene (reference sequence). This CDR3 has 15 residues.

V and J are TRBV7-9 and TRBJ2-1, with TRBD2 identical over 11 bases. CDR3 size: 18 residues. Germline loops: CDR1 SEHNR, CDR2 FQNEAQ (reference sequence). J was trimmed by 5 bases and V by 0 bases; bases with no gene match: 9. The CDR3 bases are TGTGCCAGCAGCTTAGCACTCACTAGCGGGAGTCGGGACAATGAGCAGTTCTTC. Residues: CASSLALTSGSRDNEQFF.